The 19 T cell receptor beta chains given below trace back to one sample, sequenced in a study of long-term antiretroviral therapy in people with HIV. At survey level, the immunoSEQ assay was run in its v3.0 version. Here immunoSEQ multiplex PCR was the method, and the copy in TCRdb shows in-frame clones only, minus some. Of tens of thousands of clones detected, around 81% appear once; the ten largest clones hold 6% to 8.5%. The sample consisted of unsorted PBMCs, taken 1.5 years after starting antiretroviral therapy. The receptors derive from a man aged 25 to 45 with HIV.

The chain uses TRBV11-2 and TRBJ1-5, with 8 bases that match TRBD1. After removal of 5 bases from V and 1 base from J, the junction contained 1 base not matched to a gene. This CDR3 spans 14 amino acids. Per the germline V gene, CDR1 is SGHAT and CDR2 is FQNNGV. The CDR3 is CASSRTGSNQPQHF. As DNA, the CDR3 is TGTGCCAGCAGCAGGACAGGGAGCAATCAGCCCCAGCATTTT.

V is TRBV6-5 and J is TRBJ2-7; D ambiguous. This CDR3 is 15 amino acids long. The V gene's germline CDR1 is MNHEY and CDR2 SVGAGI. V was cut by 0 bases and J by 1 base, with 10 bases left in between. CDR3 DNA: TGTGCCAGCAGTTACTCATACAGCAAGTCCTACGAGCAGTACTTC. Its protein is CASSYSYSKSYEQYF.

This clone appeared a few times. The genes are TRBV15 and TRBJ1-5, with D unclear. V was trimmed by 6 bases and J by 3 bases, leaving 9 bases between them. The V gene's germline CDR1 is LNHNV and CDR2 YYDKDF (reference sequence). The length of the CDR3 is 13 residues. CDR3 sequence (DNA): TGTGCCACCAGGCCGAACTTCAATCAGCCCCAGCATTTT. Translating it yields CATRPNFNQPQHF.

CDR3 bases: TGCGCCAGCAGCTTCTCTGAAGCCGGCACCGGGGAGCTGTTTTTT. As protein: CASSFSEAGTGELFF. This chain joins TRBV5-1 and TRBJ2-2; unclear D gene. The germline V and J ends were trimmed by 2 bases and 4 bases, with 12 bases remaining between them. There are 15 residues in the CDR3. Germline lookup yields CDR1 SGHRS and CDR2 YFSETQ.

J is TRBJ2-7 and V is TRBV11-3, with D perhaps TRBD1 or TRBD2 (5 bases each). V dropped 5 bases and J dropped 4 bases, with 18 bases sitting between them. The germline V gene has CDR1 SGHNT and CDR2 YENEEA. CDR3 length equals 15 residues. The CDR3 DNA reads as TGTGCCAGCAGCCCAGGCCGGGGACCTCTATACGAGCAGTACTTC. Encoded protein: CASSPGRGPLYEQYF.

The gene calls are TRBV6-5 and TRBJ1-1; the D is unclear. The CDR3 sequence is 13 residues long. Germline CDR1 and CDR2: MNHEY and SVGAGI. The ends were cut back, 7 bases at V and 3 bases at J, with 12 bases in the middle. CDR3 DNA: TGTGCCAGCACCCATGGAGGAGACACTGAAGCTTTCTTT. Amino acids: CASTHGGDTEAFF.

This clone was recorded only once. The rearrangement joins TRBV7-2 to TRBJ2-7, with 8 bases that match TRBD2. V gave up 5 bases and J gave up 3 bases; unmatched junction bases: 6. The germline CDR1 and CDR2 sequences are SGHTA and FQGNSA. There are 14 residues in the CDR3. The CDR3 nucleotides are TGTGCCAGCAGCAGCAACGGGGGGGACTACGAGCAGTACTTC. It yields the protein CASSSNGGDYEQYF.

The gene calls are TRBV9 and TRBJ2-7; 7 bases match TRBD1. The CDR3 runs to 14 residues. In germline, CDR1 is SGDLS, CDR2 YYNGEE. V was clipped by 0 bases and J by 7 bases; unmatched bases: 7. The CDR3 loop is CASSVEQGLGEQYF. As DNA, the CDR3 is TGTGCCAGCAGCGTAGAACAGGGGCTGGGGGAGCAGTACTTC.

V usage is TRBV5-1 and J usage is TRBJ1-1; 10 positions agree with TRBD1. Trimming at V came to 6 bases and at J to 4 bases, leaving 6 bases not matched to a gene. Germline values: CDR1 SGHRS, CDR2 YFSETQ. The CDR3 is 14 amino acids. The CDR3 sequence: CASTEDRGATEAFF. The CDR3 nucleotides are TGCGCCAGCACCGAGGACAGGGGGGCCACTGAAGCTTTCTTT.

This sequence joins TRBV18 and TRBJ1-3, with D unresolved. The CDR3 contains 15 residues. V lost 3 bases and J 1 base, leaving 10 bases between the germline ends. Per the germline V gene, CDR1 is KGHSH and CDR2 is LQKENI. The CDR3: CASSPRQDSGNTIYF. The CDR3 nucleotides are TGTGCCAGCTCACCTAGGCAGGATTCTGGAAACACCATATATTTT.

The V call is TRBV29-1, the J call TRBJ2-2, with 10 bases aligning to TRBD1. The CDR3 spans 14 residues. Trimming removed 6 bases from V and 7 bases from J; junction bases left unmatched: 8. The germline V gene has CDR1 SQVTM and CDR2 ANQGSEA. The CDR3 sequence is CSVGGDRGIGELFF. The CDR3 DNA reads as TGCAGCGTAGGAGGGGACAGGGGTATCGGGGAGCTGTTTTTT.

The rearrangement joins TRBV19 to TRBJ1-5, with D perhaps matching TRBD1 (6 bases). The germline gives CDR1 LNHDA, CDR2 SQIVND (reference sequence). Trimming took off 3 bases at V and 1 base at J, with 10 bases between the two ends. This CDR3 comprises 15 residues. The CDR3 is CASSIGGASNQPQHF. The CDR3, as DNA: TGTGCCAGTAGTATCGGGGGCGCAAGCAATCAGCCCCAGCATTTT.

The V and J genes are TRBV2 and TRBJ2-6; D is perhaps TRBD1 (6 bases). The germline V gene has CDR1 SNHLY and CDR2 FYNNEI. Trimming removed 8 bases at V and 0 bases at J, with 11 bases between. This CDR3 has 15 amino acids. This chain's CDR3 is CASRTVNSGANVLTF. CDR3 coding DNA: TGTGCCAGCCGGACAGTGAACTCTGGGGCCAACGTCCTGACTTTC. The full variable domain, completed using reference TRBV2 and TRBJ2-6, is EPEVTQTPSHQVTQMGQEVILRCVPISNHLYFYWYRQILGQKVEFLVSFYNNEISEKSEIFDDQFSVERPDGSNFTLKIRSTKLEDSAMYFCASRTVNSGANVLTFGAGSRLTVL.

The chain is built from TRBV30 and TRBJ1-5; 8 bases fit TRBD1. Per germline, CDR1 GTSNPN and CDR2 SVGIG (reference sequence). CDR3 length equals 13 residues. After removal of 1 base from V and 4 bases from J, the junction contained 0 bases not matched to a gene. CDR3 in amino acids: CAWSGQGNQPQHF. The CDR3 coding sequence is TGTGCCTGGAGTGGACAGGGGAATCAGCCCCAGCATTTT.

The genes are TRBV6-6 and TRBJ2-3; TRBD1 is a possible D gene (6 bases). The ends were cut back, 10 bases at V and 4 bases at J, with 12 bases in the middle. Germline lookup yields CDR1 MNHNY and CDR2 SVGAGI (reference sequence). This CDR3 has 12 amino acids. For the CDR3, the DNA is TGTGCCACCAAACAGGGTCCAGATACGCAGTATTTT. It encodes CATKQGPDTQYF.

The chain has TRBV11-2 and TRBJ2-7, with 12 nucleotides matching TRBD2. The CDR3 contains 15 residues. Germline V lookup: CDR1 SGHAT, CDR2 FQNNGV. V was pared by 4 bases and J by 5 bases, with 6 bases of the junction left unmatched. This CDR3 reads CASSSQGLAGNEQYF. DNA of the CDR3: TGTGCCAGCAGCTCCCAGGGACTAGCGGGCAACGAGCAGTACTTC.

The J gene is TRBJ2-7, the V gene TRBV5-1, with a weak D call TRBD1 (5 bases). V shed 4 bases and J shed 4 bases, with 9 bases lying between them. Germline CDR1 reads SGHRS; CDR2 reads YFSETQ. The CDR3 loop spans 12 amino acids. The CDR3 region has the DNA TGCGCCAGCAGCATGACAGATTACGAGCAGTACTTC. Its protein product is CASSMTDYEQYF.

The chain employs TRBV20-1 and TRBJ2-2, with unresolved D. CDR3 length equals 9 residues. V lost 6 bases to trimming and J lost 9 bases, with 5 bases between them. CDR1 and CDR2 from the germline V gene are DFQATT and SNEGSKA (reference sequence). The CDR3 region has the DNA TGCAGTGCAAGGTGGGAGCTGTTTTTT. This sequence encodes CSARWELFF.

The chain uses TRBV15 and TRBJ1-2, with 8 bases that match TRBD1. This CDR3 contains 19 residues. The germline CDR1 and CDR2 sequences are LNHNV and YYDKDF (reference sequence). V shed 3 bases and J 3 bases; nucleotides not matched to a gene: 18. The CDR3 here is CATSRSGGRNRGNDYGYTF. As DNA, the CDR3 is TGTGCCACCAGCAGGAGCGGGGGACGAAACAGGGGGAACGACTATGGCTACACCTTC. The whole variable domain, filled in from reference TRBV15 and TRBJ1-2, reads DAMVIQNPRYQVTQFGKPVTLSCSQTLNHNVMYWYQQKSSQAPKLLFHYYDKDFNNEADTPDNFQSRRPNTSFCFLDIRSPGLGDTAMYLCATSRSGGRNRGNDYGYTFGSGTRLTVV.